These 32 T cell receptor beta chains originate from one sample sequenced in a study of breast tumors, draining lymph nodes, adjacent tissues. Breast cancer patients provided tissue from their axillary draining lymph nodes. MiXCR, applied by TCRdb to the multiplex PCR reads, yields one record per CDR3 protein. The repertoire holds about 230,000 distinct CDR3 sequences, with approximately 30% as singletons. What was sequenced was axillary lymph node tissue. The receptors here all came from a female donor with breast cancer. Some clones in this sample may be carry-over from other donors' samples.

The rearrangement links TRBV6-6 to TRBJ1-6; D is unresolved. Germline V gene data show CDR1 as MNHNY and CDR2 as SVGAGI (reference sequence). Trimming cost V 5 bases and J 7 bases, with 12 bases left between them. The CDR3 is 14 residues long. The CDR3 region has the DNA TGTGCCAGCAGTGAGGTTCCTGTCAATTCACCCCTCCACTTT. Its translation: CASSEVPVNSPLHF.

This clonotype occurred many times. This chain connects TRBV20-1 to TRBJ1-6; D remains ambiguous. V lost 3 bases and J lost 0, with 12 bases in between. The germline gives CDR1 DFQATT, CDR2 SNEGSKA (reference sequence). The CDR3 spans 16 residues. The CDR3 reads CSASSEGSSYNSPLHF. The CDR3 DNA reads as TGCAGTGCTAGCTCAGAGGGAAGCTCCTATAATTCACCCCTCCACTTT.

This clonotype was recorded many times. The CDR3 loop is CASAEGISSTGELFF. As DNA, the CDR3 is TGTGCCAGTGCCGAGGGAATTTCGAGCACCGGGGAGCTGTTTTTT. V and J are TRBV6-1 and TRBJ2-2, with D possibly being TRBD2 (5 bases). Germline V gives CDR1 MNHNS, CDR2 SASEGT. The CDR3 runs to 15 residues. V lost 9 bases to trimming and J lost 4 bases, with 18 bases between them.

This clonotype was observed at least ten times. The DNA of the CDR3 is TGCAGTGCTAGAGGAATAAGCTCCTACGAGCAGTACTTC. It yields the protein CSARGISSYEQYF. This chain links TRBV20-1 with TRBJ2-7; D not certain. Trimming cost V 1 base and J 0 bases, with 7 bases left between them. CDR1 is DFQATT, CDR2 SNEGSKA, per germline (reference sequence). CDR3 length: 13 residues.

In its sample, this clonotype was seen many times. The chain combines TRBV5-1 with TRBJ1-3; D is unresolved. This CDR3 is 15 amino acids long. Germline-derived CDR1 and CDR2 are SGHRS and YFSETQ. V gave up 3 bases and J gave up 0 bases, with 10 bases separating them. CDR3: CASSYDGTSGNTIYF. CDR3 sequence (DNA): TGCGCCAGCAGCTATGACGGAACCTCTGGAAACACCATATATTTT. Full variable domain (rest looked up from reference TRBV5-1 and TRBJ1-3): KAGVTQTPRYLIKTRGQQVTLSCSPISGHRSVSWYQQTPGQGLQFLFEYFSETQRNKGNFPGRFSGRQFSNSRSEMNVSTLELGDSALYLCASSYDGTSGNTIYFGEGSWLTVV.

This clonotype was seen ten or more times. CDR3 residues: CASSYLAGGGSSYEQYF. CDR3 nucleotide sequence: TGTGCCAGCAGTTACTTGGCGGGAGGGGGAAGCTCCTACGAGCAGTACTTC. V and J are TRBV6-5 and TRBJ2-7, with TRBD2 matching 9 bases. Germline CDR1 is MNHEY and CDR2 is SVGAGI. This CDR3 is built from 17 residues. J lost 0 bases, V lost 1 base, and 7 bases had no gene match.

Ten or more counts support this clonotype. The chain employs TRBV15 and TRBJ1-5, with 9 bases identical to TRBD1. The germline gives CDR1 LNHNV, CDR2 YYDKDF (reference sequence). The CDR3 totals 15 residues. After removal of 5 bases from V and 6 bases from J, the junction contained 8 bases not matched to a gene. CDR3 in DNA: TGTGCCACCAGCGACAGGGGGTTGCTTAGTCAGCCCCAGCATTTT. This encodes CATSDRGLLSQPQHF.

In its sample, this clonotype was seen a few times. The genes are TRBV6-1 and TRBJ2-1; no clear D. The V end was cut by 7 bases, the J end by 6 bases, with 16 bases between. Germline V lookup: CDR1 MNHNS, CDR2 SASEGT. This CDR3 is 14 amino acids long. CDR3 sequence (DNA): TGTGCCAGCAAGGCCCCATCTCCCCTCAATGAGCAGTTCTTC. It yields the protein CASKAPSPLNEQFF.

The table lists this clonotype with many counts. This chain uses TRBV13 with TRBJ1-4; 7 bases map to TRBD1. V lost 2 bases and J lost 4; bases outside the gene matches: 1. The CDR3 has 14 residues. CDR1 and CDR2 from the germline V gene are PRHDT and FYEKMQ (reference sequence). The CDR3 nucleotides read TGTGCCAGCAGCTTAAGACAGGGTAATGAAAAACTGTTTTTT. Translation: CASSLRQGNEKLFF.

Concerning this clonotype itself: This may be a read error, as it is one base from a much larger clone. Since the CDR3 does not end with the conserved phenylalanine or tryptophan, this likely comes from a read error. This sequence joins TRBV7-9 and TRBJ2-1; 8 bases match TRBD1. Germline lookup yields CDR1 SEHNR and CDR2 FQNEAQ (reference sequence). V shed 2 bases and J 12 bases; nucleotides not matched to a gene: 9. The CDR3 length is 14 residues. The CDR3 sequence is CASSLPWDRSGQFL. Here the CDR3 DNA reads TGTGCCAGCAGCTTACCCTGGGACAGGTCGGGGCAGTTCCTC.

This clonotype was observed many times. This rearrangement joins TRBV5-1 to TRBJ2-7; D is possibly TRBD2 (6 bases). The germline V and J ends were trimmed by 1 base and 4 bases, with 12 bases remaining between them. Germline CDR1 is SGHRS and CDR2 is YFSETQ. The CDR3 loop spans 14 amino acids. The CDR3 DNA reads TGCGCCAGCAGCTTGCGTGACAGCGGGTACGAGCAGTACTTC. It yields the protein CASSLRDSGYEQYF.

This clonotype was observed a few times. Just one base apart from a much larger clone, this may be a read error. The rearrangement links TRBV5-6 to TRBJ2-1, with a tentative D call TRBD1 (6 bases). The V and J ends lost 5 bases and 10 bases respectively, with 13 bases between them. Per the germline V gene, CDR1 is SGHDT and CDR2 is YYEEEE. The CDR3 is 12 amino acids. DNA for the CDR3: TGTGCCAGCAGTCCTGGACAGTCCGAGCAGTTCTTC. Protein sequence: CASSPGQSEQFF.

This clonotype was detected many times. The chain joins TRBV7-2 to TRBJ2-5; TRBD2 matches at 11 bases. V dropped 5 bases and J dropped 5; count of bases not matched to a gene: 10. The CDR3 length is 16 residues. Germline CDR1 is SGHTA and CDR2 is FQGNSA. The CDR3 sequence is CASSLRSSGRGETQYF. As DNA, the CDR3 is TGTGCCAGCAGCCTCAGGAGTAGCGGGAGGGGGGAGACCCAGTACTTC.

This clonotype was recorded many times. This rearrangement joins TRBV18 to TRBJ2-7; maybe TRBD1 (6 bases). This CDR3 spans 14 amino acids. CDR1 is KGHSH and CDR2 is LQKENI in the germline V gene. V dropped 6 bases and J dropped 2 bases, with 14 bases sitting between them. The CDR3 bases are TGTGCCAGCTCCCTTACCACAGGGACCTACGAGCAGTACTTC. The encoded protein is CASSLTTGTYEQYF.

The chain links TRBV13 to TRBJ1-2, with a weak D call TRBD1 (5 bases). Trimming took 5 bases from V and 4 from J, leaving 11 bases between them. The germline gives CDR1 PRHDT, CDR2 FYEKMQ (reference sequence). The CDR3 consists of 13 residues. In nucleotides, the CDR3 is TGTGCCAGCAGCCCGGCGGGGGTCTATGGCTACACCTTC. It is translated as CASSPAGVYGYTF.

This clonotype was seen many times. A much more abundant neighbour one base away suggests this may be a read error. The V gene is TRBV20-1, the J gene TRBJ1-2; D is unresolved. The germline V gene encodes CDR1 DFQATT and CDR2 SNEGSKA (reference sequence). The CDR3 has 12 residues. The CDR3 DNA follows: TGCAGTGCTGCTGGGGAGAACTATGGCTCCACCTTC. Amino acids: CSAAGENYGSTF.

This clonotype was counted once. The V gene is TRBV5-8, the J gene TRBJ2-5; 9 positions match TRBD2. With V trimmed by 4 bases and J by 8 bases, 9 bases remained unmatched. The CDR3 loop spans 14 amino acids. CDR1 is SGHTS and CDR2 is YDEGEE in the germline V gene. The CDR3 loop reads CASSPVGGRDTQYF. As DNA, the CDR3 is TGTGCCAGCAGCCCGGTCGGCGGGAGGGATACCCAGTACTTC.

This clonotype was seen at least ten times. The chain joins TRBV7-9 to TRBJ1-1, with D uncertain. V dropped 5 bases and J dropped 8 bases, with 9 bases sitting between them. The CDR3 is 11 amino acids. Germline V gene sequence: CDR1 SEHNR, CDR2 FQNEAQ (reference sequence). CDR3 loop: CASSLLQEAFF. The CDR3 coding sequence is TGTGCCAGCAGCCTTTTACAGGAAGCTTTCTTT.

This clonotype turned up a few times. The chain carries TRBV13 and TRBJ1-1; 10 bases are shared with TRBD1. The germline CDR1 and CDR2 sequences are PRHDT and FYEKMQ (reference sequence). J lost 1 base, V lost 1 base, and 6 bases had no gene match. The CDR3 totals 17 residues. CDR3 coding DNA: TGTGCCAGCAGCTTAGCGGGACAGGGGCGAAAGAACACTGAAGCTTTCTTT. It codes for CASSLAGQGRKNTEAFF.

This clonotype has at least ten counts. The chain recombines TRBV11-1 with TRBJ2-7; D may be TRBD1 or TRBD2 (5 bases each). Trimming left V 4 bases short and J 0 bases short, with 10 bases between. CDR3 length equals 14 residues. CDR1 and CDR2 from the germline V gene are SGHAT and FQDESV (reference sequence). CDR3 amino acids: CASSSGLSSYEQYF. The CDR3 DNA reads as TGTGCCAGCAGCTCGGGGCTAAGCTCCTACGAGCAGTACTTC.

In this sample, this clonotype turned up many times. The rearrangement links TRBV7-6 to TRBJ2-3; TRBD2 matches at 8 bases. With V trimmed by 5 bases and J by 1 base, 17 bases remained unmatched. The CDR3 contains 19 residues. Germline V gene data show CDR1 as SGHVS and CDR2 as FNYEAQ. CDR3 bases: TGTGCCAGCAGCACCAGACGGGGTGGGGCGGGAGGTCGCACAGATACGCAGTATTTT. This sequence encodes CASSTRRGGAGGRTDTQYF.

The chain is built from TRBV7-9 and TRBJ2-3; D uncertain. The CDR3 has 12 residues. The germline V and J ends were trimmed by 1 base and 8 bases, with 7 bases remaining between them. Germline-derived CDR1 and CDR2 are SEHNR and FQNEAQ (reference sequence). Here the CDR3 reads CASSLVGTTQYF. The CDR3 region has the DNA TGTGCCAGCAGCTTAGTTGGAACTACGCAGTATTTT.

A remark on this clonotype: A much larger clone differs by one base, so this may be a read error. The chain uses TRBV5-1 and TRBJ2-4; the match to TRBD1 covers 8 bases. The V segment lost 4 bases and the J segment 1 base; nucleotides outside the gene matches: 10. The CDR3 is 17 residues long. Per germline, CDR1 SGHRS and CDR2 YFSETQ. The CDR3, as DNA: TGCGCCAGCAGCAAAGCGACAGGGGCTGATGCCAAAAACATTCAGTACTTC. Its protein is CASSKATGADAKNIQYF.

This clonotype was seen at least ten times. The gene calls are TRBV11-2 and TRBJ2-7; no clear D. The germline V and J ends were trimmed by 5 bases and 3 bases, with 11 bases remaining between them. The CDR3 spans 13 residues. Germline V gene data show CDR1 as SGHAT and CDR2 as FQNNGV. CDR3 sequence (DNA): TGTGCCAGCAGCCCTCAACCGAACTACGAGCAGTACTTC. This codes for CASSPQPNYEQYF.

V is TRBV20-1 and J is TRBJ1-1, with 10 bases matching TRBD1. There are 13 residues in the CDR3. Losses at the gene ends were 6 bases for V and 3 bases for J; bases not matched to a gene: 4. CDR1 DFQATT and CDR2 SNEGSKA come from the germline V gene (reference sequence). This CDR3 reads CSAAGTGDTEAFF. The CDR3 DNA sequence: TGCAGTGCGGCCGGGACAGGGGACACTGAAGCTTTCTTT.

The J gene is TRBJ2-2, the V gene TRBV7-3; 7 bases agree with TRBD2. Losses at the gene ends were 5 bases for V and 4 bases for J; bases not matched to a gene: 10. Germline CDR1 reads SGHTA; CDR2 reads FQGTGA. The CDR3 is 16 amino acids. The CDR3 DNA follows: TGTGCCAGCAGCCTAGCGGCGGGAGCTTCCACCGGGGAGCTGTTTTTT. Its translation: CASSLAAGASTGELFF.

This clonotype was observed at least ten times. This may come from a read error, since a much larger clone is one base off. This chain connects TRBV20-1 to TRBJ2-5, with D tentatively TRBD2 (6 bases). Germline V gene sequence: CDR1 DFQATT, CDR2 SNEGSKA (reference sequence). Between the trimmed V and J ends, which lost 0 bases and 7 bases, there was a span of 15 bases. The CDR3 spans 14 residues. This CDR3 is CSAREGGGVTTQYF. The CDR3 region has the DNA TGCAGTGCTAGAGAGGGAGGAGGGGTAACGACCCAGTACTTC.

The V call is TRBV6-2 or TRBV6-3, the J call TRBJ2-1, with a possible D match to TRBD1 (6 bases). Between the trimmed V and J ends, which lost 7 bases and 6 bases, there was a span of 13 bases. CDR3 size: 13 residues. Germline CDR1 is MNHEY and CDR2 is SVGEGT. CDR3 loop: CASKHRVLNEQFF. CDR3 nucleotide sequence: TGTGCCAGCAAGCACAGGGTCCTCAATGAGCAGTTCTTC.

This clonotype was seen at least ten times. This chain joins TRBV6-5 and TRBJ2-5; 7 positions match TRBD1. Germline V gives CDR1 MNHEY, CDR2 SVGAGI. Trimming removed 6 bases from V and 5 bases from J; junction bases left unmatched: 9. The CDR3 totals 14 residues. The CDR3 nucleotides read TGTGCCAGCAGACAGGGACAGTCAGGGGAGACCCAGTACTTC. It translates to CASRQGQSGETQYF.

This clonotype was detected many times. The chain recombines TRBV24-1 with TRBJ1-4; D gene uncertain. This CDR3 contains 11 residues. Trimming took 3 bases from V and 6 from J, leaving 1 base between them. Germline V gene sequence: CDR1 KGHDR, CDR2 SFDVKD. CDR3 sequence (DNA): TGTGCCACCAGTGATGATGAAAAACTGTTTTTT. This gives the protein CATSDDEKLFF.

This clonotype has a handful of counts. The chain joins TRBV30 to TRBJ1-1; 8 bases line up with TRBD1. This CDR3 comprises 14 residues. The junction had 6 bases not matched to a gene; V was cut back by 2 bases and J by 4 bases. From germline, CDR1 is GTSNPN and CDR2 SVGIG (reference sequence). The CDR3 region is CAWSSNRGSTEAFF. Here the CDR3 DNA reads TGTGCCTGGAGTTCAAACAGGGGGAGCACTGAAGCTTTCTTT.

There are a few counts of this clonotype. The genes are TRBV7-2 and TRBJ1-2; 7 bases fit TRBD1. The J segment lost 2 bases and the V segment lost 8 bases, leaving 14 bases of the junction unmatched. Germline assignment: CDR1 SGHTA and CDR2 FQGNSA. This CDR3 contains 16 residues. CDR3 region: CASGLTATGENYGYTF. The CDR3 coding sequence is TGTGCCAGCGGCCTCACTGCAACAGGGGAGAACTATGGCTACACCTTC.